This is a list of T cell receptor beta chains from one sample in a study of T-cell reconstitution after alpha-beta-depleted transplantation in children. Via MiXCR, TCRdb re-called the PCR reads, giving one row per CDR3 protein. Here the sample spans a few hundred thousand distinct CDR3 sequences, around 15% being singletons. Material: PBMCs, mostly from graft donor cells, obtained 360 days after TCRalphabeta/CD19-depleted stem cell transplant. The receptor source for this set is a boy under three years old who had a stem cell transplant for Wiskott-Aldrich syndrome, so the T cells may come from the graft donor. Each CDR3 is given with its conserved first and last residue. Fields, in order: V gene, J gene, CDR3 protein.

v_gene: TRBV5-1; j_gene: TRBJ2-1; CDR3aa: CASSLDPGVHNEQFF
v_gene: TRBV5-1; j_gene: TRBJ2-2; CDR3aa: CASLLGGAGGELFF
v_gene: TRBV3-1; j_gene: TRBJ2-3; CDR3aa: CASSQDRPGLAGGDTDTQYF
v_gene: TRBV7-8; j_gene: TRBJ2-5; CDR3aa: CASSLANWAYQETQYF
v_gene: TRBV18; j_gene: TRBJ2-7; CDR3aa: CASSIGTGGSYEQYF
v_gene: TRBV3-1; j_gene: TRBJ2-4; CDR3aa: CASSQGLPKNIQYF
v_gene: TRBV6-1; j_gene: TRBJ2-7; CDR3aa: CATLRVYEQYF
v_gene: TRBV29-1; j_gene: TRBJ2-5; CDR3aa: CSVAPRGPQETQYF
v_gene: TRBV4-3; j_gene: TRBJ2-1; CDR3aa: CASSQVGGGYNEQFF
v_gene: TRBV13; j_gene: TRBJ2-7; CDR3aa: CASSLGRRGYEQYF
v_gene: TRBV5-4; j_gene: TRBJ2-3; CDR3aa: CASSGRTSLSTDTQYF
v_gene: TRBV7-9; j_gene: TRBJ2-1; CDR3aa: CASSLRGRTGAYNEQFF
v_gene: TRBV20-1; j_gene: TRBJ2-7; CDR3aa: CSARVTGGLGEQYF
v_gene: TRBV7-9; j_gene: TRBJ2-7; CDR3aa: CASSFDPYEQYF
v_gene: TRBV25-1; j_gene: TRBJ2-1; CDR3aa: CATSRRRGRFGEQFF
v_gene: TRBV12-3/TRBV12-4; j_gene: TRBJ2-1; CDR3aa: CASSFRNGGNEQFF
v_gene: TRBV20-1; j_gene: TRBJ2-1; CDR3aa: CSARGLAGWNEQFF
v_gene: TRBV12-3/TRBV12-4; j_gene: TRBJ2-7; CDR3aa: CASSLNRGDYEQYF
v_gene: TRBV28; j_gene: TRBJ1-1; CDR3aa: CASSSFDDSLNTEAFF
v_gene: TRBV10-3; j_gene: TRBJ1-6; CDR3aa: CAISEEGFNSPLHF
v_gene: TRBV12-3/TRBV12-4; j_gene: TRBJ2-7; CDR3aa: CASSPGPSYREQYF
v_gene: TRBV6-4; j_gene: TRBJ2-5; CDR3aa: CASSDTGQGRAKETQYF
v_gene: TRBV12-3/TRBV12-4; j_gene: TRBJ2-7; CDR3aa: CASSFGPGVYF
v_gene: TRBV29-1; j_gene: TRBJ1-4; CDR3aa: CSVARQEKLFF
v_gene: TRBV7-9; j_gene: TRBJ2-3; CDR3aa: CASSLAVPGQYF
v_gene: TRBV12-3/TRBV12-4; j_gene: TRBJ2-1; CDR3aa: CASSPGLVTGLYNEQFF